This T cell receptor (beta chain) is from a study of T cell responses to AZD1222 COVID-19 vaccine. Study-wide points: None of the repertoires were sampled until the peak T cell response had passed.

Regarding this clone: The antigen is unknown.

TCRdb's table, derived via immunoSEQ multiplex PCR, lists solely in-frame clones and lacks some. The sample contains approximately 110,000 clones, about nine tenths of which appear only once. The length of the CDR3 is 14 residues. The germline CDR1 and CDR2 sequences are MNHEY and SMNVEV (reference sequence). The V gene lost 5 bases and the J gene lost 3 bases, with 10 bases spanning the gap. This receptor was identified in an adult in good health. Sample: peripheral blood, taken on day 0 of AZD1222 vaccination. This chain connects TRBV27 to TRBJ1-4; maybe TRBD1 (5 bases). The CDR3 DNA reads as TGTGCCAGCAGTCCGGGGCAGCCTAATGAAAAACTGTTTTTT. Amino acids: CASSPGQPNEKLFF.